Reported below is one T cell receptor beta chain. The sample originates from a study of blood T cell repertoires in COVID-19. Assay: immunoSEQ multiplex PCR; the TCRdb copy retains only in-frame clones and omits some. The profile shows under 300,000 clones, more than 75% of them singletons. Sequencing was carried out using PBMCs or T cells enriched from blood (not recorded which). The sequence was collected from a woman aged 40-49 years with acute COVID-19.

CDR3 sequence reads: CASISTGLNTEAFF. In DNA, the CDR3 is TGTGCCAGTATTTCGACAGGGCTAAACACTGAAGCTTTCTTT. V and J are TRBV19 and TRBJ1-1; 7 bases map to TRBD1. Germline-derived CDR1 and CDR2 are LNHDA and SQIVND (reference sequence). This CDR3 is built from 14 residues. Trimming removed 7 bases from V and 2 bases from J; junction bases left unmatched: 7. Variable domain in full (rest from reference TRBV19 and TRBJ1-1): DGGITQSPKYLFRKEGQNVTLSCEQNLNHDAMYWYRQDPGQGLRLIYYSQIVNDFQKGDIAEGYSVSREKKESFPLTVTSAQKNPTAFYLCASISTGLNTEAFFGQGTRLTVV.